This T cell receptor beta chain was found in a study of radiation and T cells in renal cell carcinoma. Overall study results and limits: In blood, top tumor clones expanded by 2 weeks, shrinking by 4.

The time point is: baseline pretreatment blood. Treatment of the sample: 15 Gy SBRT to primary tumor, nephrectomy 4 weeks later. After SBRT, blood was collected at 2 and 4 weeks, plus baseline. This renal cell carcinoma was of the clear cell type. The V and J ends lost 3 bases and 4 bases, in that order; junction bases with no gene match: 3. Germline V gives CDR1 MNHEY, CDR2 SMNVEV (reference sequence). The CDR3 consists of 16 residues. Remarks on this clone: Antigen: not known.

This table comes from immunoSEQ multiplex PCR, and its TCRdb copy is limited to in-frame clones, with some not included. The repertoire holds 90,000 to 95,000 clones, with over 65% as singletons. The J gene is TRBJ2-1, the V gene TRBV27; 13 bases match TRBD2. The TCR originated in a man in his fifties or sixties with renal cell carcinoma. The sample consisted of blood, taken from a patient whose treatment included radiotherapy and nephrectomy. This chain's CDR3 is CASSFGTSGTYNEQFF. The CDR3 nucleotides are TGTGCCAGCAGTTTCGGGACTAGCGGGACGTACAATGAGCAGTTCTTC.